The next 27 T cell receptor beta chains were all read from a single sample in a study of lymphopenia after photon versus proton radiotherapy. The repertoire was sequenced with immunoSEQ multiplex PCR; TCRdb's copy has only in-frame clones and lacks some. In the table there are 25,000 to 35,000 clones, about 83% of which are singletons. Material: peripheral blood, obtained from a patient treated with proton-based radiotherapy. The receptors originated from a woman between 55 and 75 years old with cholangiocarcinoma. Some clones in this sample may be carry-over from other donors' samples.

The rearrangement joins TRBV10-1 to TRBJ2-3, with D possibly being TRBD1 (6 bases). Per germline, CDR1 WNHNN and CDR2 SYGVQD (reference sequence). This CDR3 comprises 16 residues. The germline V and J ends were trimmed by 0 bases and 4 bases, with 14 bases remaining between them. The CDR3 DNA follows: TGCGCCAGCAGTGAGTCCCTGGGGGCCGGGGCAGATACGCAGTATTTT. It specifies CASSESLGAGADTQYF.

This clone was seen a single time. J is TRBJ1-1 and V is TRBV11-2, with D possibly matching TRBD1 (5 bases). CDR3 length equals 16 residues. Germline V lookup: CDR1 SGHAT, CDR2 FQNNGV. V was cut by 6 bases and J by 6 bases, with 23 bases left in between. The CDR3 sequence: CASSRNRRVFFSEAFF. Here the CDR3 DNA reads TGTGCCAGCAGTCGAAACAGGCGGGTCTTTTTCTCTGAAGCTTTCTTT.

The genes are TRBV18 and TRBJ1-2, with 10 bases lining up with TRBD1. The germline gives CDR1 KGHSH, CDR2 LQKENI. The trim removed 3 bases at V and 8 bases at J, leaving 12 bases unmatched. This CDR3 has 16 residues. The CDR3 loop reads CASSPGTGEVQRGYTF. The CDR3 nucleotides read TGTGCCAGCTCACCCGGGACAGGGGAAGTCCAAAGAGGCTACACCTTC.

V is TRBV6-1 and J is TRBJ2-5; D possibly corresponds to TRBD2 (6 bases). Trimming shortened V by 1 base and J by 5 bases, and 14 bases separated the two germline ends. The CDR3 sequence is 15 residues long. Germline lookup yields CDR1 MNHNS and CDR2 SASEGT. CDR3 region: CASSEVGLASETQYF. The CDR3 DNA sequence: TGTGCCAGCAGTGAAGTGGGGCTAGCGAGCGAGACCCAGTACTTC.

The chain has TRBV11-2 and TRBJ1-2, with 8 nucleotides matching TRBD1. The V segment lost 8 bases and the J segment 5 bases; nucleotides outside the gene matches: 19. The CDR3 is 17 amino acids. Germline CDR1 reads SGHAT; CDR2 reads FQNNGV. The CDR3 DNA reads as TGTGCCAGCGATCGAAGACAGACAGGGGCTCGGTTATATGGCTACACCTTC. It is translated as CASDRRQTGARLYGYTF.

The CDR3 DNA reads TGTGCCAGCAACGACCAAGGAGATACGCAGTATTTT. Residues: CASNDQGDTQYF. The chain joins TRBV7-3 to TRBJ2-3; D uncertain. Germline CDR1 SGHTA, CDR2 FQGTGA. The CDR3 length is 12 residues. V lost 7 bases and J 5 bases, leaving 10 bases between the germline ends.

The rearrangement links TRBV10-3 to TRBJ1-2; 7 bases match TRBD1. Trimming took 11 bases from V and 14 from J; bases not matched to a gene: 20. This CDR3 has 13 residues. Germline V CDR1 and CDR2: ENHRY, SYGVKD. As DNA, the CDR3 is TGTGCCGCAGGGGACAGCCTTGGGAATGCTGGTACCTTC. Amino acid sequence: CAAGDSLGNAGTF.

This chain connects TRBV13 to TRBJ1-6; 8 bases fit TRBD1. CDR1 is PRHDT, CDR2 FYEKMQ, per germline (reference sequence). The CDR3 sequence is 16 residues long. V trimming: 2 bases; J trimming: 8 bases; junction bases outside the gene matches: 8. The chain's CDR3 is CASSLSRGRSDSPLHF. DNA of the CDR3: TGTGCCAGCAGCTTAAGCAGGGGGCGATCAGATTCACCCCTCCACTTT.

This chain uses TRBV5-6 with TRBJ1-1, with D tentatively TRBD1 (5 bases). V was shortened by 0 bases and J by 3 bases, with 9 bases between the two germline ends. From germline, CDR1 is SGHDT and CDR2 YYEEEE. The CDR3 extends over 14 amino acids. CDR3 residues: CASSLVGADTEAFF. CDR3 bases: TGTGCCAGCAGCTTGGTAGGGGCGGACACTGAAGCTTTCTTT.

J is TRBJ2-1 and V is TRBV6-4; 7 nucleotides agree with TRBD2. The length of the CDR3 is 14 residues. Germline V gene sequence: CDR1 MRHNA, CDR2 SNTAGT. The junction had 10 bases not matched to a gene; V was cut back by 4 bases and J by 10 bases. The CDR3, as DNA: TGTGCCAGCAGTGGGGTAGCGGGCTTGGACGAGCAGTTCTTC. Encoded protein: CASSGVAGLDEQFF.

The chain joins TRBV19 to TRBJ2-3; 9 nucleotides line up with TRBD1. This CDR3 is built from 17 residues. The V gene's germline CDR1 is LNHDA and CDR2 SQIVND (reference sequence). The ends lost 3 bases at V and 2 bases at J; junction bases unmatched: 9. The CDR3, as DNA: TGTGCCAGTAGTATGGGGCGCGGACAGGGGTTCACAGATACGCAGTATTTT. It specifies CASSMGRGQGFTDTQYF.

The chain joins TRBV6-5 to TRBJ2-2; D may be TRBD1 (6 bases). The V gene lost 5 bases and the J gene lost 3 bases, with 10 bases spanning the gap. Per the germline V gene, CDR1 is MNHEY and CDR2 is SVGAGI. The CDR3 is 14 amino acids. CDR3 nucleotides: TGTGCCAGCAGTACAGGGACGGACACCGGGGAGCTGTTTTTT. Translation: CASSTGTDTGELFF.

The rearrangement joins TRBV14 to TRBJ2-4; no definite D call. V lost 1 base and J 3 bases, leaving 13 bases between the germline ends. CDR1 and CDR2 from the germline V gene are SGHDN and FVKESK. The CDR3 consists of 16 residues. CDR3 nucleotide sequence: TGTGCCAGCAGCCAAGTGGGGAACTCCGGCAAAAACATTCAGTACTTC. Encoded protein: CASSQVGNSGKNIQYF.

The chain is built from TRBV5-1 and TRBJ2-3; the match to TRBD2 covers 13 bases. Germline V lookup: CDR1 SGHRS, CDR2 YFSETQ. V shed 4 bases, J shed 5 bases, and the junction held 10 bases outside the gene matches. There are 17 residues in the CDR3. DNA of the CDR3: TGCGCCAGCAGCCCCCCGGGACTAGCGGGGCGGGGAGATACGCAGTATTTT. Encoded protein: CASSPPGLAGRGDTQYF.

In this sample, this clone turned up once. This rearrangement joins TRBV27 to TRBJ1-1, with D unresolved. The CDR3 covers 12 residues. The V gene lost 11 bases and the J gene lost 5 bases, with 15 bases spanning the gap. Germline V gives CDR1 MNHEY, CDR2 SMNVEV (reference sequence). In DNA, the CDR3 is TGTGCCCCATTTGGGCGGGGAACTGAAGCTTTCTTT. Protein: CAPFGRGTEAFF.

This clone was seen more than once but under ten times. This sequence joins TRBV7-8 and TRBJ2-1, with 9 positions matching TRBD1. The CDR3 covers 15 residues. CDR1 and CDR2 from the germline V gene are SGHVS and FQNEAQ. V dropped 6 bases and J dropped 4; count of bases not matched to a gene: 7. The CDR3 spells CASSTGTGTYNEQFF. The CDR3 DNA reads TGTGCCAGCAGTACCGGGACAGGGACTTACAATGAGCAGTTCTTC.

The DNA of the CDR3 is TGTGCCAGCAGCTTAATGGGGAGGTCTTACTATGGCTACACCTTC. Protein product: CASSLMGRSYYGYTF. This chain connects TRBV7-9 to TRBJ1-2; D is unclear. The CDR3 covers 15 residues. The germline CDR1 and CDR2 sequences are SEHNR and FQNEAQ (reference sequence). With 2 bases removed from V and 3 bases from J, the gap between germline ends came to 13 bases.

This chain joins TRBV5-3 and TRBJ2-7; the D is unclear. TRBV5-3 qualifies as an ORF whose function is uncertain. The CDR3 extends over 11 amino acids. V gave up 4 bases and J gave up 3 bases, with 5 bases separating them. The CDR3 nucleotides read TGTGCCAGAAGCCCGCGCTACGAGCAGTACTTC. It encodes CARSPRYEQYF.

The chain links TRBV5-6 to TRBJ2-7, with D unclear. The CDR3 has 14 amino acids. The germline gives CDR1 SGHDT, CDR2 YYEEEE. Trimming stripped 4 bases from V and 0 bases from J, with 11 bases between. The CDR3 spells CASSPTGFSYEQYF. The CDR3 bases are TGTGCCAGCAGCCCGACGGGCTTCTCCTACGAGCAGTACTTC.

The chain links TRBV15 to TRBJ1-3; D not resolved. This CDR3 region has 12 residues. Germline V CDR1 and CDR2: LNHNV, YYDKDF (reference sequence). V was shortened by 0 bases and J by 5 bases, with 2 bases between the two germline ends. DNA of the CDR3: TGTGCCACCAGCAGAGAGAGAAACACCATATATTTT. This encodes CATSRERNTIYF.

V is TRBV7-9 and J is TRBJ2-1; D call uncertain. CDR3 length equals 14 residues. The V and J ends lost 2 bases and 3 bases respectively, with 8 bases between them. Germline V gene sequence: CDR1 SEHNR, CDR2 FQNEAQ (reference sequence). The CDR3 here is CASSLQLIYNEQFF. DNA of the CDR3: TGTGCCAGCAGCTTACAATTAATCTACAATGAGCAGTTCTTC. The variable domain in full, completed from reference TRBV7-9 and TRBJ2-1, reads DTGVSQNPRHKITKRGQNVTFRCDPISEHNRLYWYRQTLGQGPEFLTYFQNEAQLEKSRLLSDRFSAERPKGSFSTLEIQRTEQGDSAMYLCASSLQLIYNEQFFGPGTRLTVL.

This chain connects TRBV7-9 to TRBJ2-2; D unclear. CDR3 length equals 15 residues. V lost 5 bases and J lost 0, with 10 bases in between. CDR1 is SEHNR, CDR2 FQNEAQ, per germline (reference sequence). The CDR3 here is CASSLGAANTGELFF. The CDR3, as DNA: TGTGCCAGCAGCCTCGGAGCCGCGAACACCGGGGAGCTGTTTTTT.

This clone was seen only a few times. J is TRBJ1-6 and V is TRBV6-5, with D unclear. Trimming took 2 bases from V and 6 from J, leaving 8 bases between them. CDR1 and CDR2 from the germline V gene are MNHEY and SVGAGI. The CDR3 runs to 14 residues. Here the CDR3 DNA reads TGTGCCAGCAGTTACCGCCCGATTAATTCACCCCTCCACTTT. This translates into CASSYRPINSPLHF.

This chain connects TRBV7-3 to TRBJ2-2; 9 bases line up with TRBD2. The CDR3 sequence is 16 residues long. Trimming took 5 bases from V and 3 from J; bases not matched to a gene: 7. In germline, CDR1 is SGHTA, CDR2 FQGTGA. The chain's CDR3 is CASSKAGGGYTGELFF. The CDR3 nucleotides are TGTGCCAGCAGCAAAGCGGGGGGCGGATACACCGGGGAGCTGTTTTTT.

Only a few counts were recorded for this clone. This chain joins TRBV5-8 and TRBJ2-3, with 10 positions matching TRBD2. The V segment lost 2 bases and the J segment 6 bases; nucleotides outside the gene matches: 6. CDR3 size: 15 residues. Germline values: CDR1 SGHTS, CDR2 YDEGEE. The CDR3 loop is CASSFLAGVDDTQYF. The CDR3, as DNA: TGTGCCAGCAGCTTTCTAGCGGGGGTTGACGATACGCAGTATTTT.

CDR3 sequence: CASNARMTGTDTQYF. Written as DNA, the CDR3 is TGTGCCAGTAACGCTAGGATGACAGGCACAGATACGCAGTATTTT. The rearrangement uses TRBV19 and TRBJ2-3; D is perhaps TRBD1 (5 bases). CDR3 length: 15 residues. Germline CDR1 reads LNHDA; CDR2 reads SQIVND (reference sequence). V lost 7 bases and J lost 1, with 15 bases in between.

The CDR3 nucleotides are TGCGCCAGCAGTGAGGTGGGACCCGATCAGCCCCAGCATTTT. Encoded protein: CASSEVGPDQPQHF. V usage is TRBV10-2 and J usage is TRBJ1-5; possible D gene TRBD1, 5 bases. This CDR3 contains 14 residues. Germline assignment: CDR1 WSHSY and CDR2 SAAADI. Trimming shortened V by 2 bases and J by 5 bases, and 10 bases separated the two germline ends.